One sample yielded the 28 T cell receptor beta chains listed below, sequenced in a study of T cells in narcolepsy. Assay: immunoSEQ multiplex PCR; the TCRdb copy retains only in-frame clones and omits some. The sample holds tens of thousands of clones, roughly four fifths seen once. Sequenced sample: CD45RA- memory CD4+ T cells from PBMCs. The receptor set was obtained from a human donor with narcolepsy.

Judged by abundance, this clone is medium-sized (0.01 to 0.1%). This chain links TRBV7-9 with TRBJ1-3, with D uncertain. Trimming shortened V by 6 bases and J by 2 bases, and 14 bases separated the two germline ends. The CDR3 length is 15 residues. CDR1 is SEHNR, CDR2 FQNEAQ, per germline (reference sequence). CDR3 nucleotides: TGTGCCAGCAGTCAGACGGTTTTAACTGGAAACACCATATATTTT. It specifies CASSQTVLTGNTIYF. The variable domain in full, completed from reference TRBV7-9 and TRBJ1-3, reads DTGVSQNPRHKITKRGQNVTFRCDPISEHNRLYWYRQTLGQGPEFLTYFQNEAQLEKSRLLSDRFSAERPKGSFSTLEIQRTEQGDSAMYLCASSQTVLTGNTIYFGEGSWLTVV.

This sequence joins TRBV6-6 and TRBJ2-3; no clear D. The CDR3 consists of 12 residues. Trimming shortened V by 2 bases and J by 2 bases, and 2 bases separated the two germline ends. CDR1 is MNHNY, CDR2 SVGAGI, per germline (reference sequence). The CDR3 region is CASSYTTDTQYF. CDR3 sequence (DNA): TGTGCCAGCAGTTACACCACAGATACGCAGTATTTT.

The V gene is TRBV5-1, the J gene TRBJ2-5; D unresolved. The CDR3 consists of 11 residues. V was trimmed by 5 bases and J by 0 bases, leaving 2 bases between them. Germline values: CDR1 SGHRS, CDR2 YFSETQ. The CDR3: CASSHQETQYF. The CDR3 DNA sequence: TGCGCCAGCAGTCACCAAGAGACCCAGTACTTC.

The rearrangement uses TRBV19 and TRBJ1-1; D is possibly TRBD1 (5 bases). Germline V lookup: CDR1 LNHDA, CDR2 SQIVND (reference sequence). The CDR3 is made up of 16 amino acids. Trimming removed 7 bases from V and 11 bases from J, with 29 bases in between. CDR3 protein: CASTKFGTATAPVAFF. The CDR3 DNA is TGTGCCAGTACTAAATTTGGTACGGCGACAGCGCCGGTGGCTTTCTTT.

The chain recombines TRBV10-1 with TRBJ2-1, with 7 bases identical to TRBD2. Germline V gives CDR1 WNHNN, CDR2 SYGVQD (reference sequence). The CDR3 sequence is 16 residues long. The V gene end was trimmed by 2 bases and the J gene end by 0 bases; junction bases not matched to a gene: 4. CDR3 DNA: TGCGCCAGCAGTGAGATTAGCGGGTTCTCCTACAATGAGCAGTTCTTC. As protein: CASSEISGFSYNEQFF.

V is TRBV14 and J is TRBJ2-4, with 12 positions matching TRBD1. CDR3 length: 19 residues. With V trimmed by 6 bases and J by 3 bases, 15 bases remained unmatched. Germline-derived CDR1 and CDR2 are SGHDN and FVKESK. CDR3 DNA sequence: TGTGCCAGCAGGTTTATATCCGGGACAGGGGGCATGGGCAAAAACATTCAGTACTTC. Amino acid sequence: CASRFISGTGGMGKNIQYF.

The rearrangement links TRBV28 to TRBJ1-2; tentative D call: TRBD1 (6 bases). The CDR3 extends over 13 amino acids. Trimming took off 8 bases at V and 7 bases at J, with 17 bases between the two ends. Germline V lookup: CDR1 MDHEN, CDR2 SYDVKM. The DNA for the CDR3 is TGTGCCAGCGGCACAGGGAGAGTAGGTGGCTACACCTTC. The encoded protein is CASGTGRVGGYTF.

This chain connects TRBV28 to TRBJ2-5; D may be TRBD1 or TRBD2 (5 bases each). Between the trimmed V and J ends, which lost 6 bases and 1 base, there was a span of 21 bases. Germline CDR1 and CDR2: MDHEN and SYDVKM. The CDR3 sequence is 17 residues long. In DNA, the CDR3 is TGTGCCAGCAGCCCCTCTGGGTGGGGGAGCGGCCAAGAGACCCAGTACTTC. This codes for CASSPSGWGSGQETQYF.

The rearrangement uses TRBV18 and TRBJ2-2; TRBD1 matches at 10 bases. Germline assignment: CDR1 KGHSH and CDR2 LQKENI. The trim removed 3 bases at V and 7 bases at J, leaving 5 bases unmatched. The CDR3 is 15 residues long. CDR3 loop: CASSPRQGADGELFF. The CDR3 nucleotides read TGTGCCAGCTCACCCCGACAGGGGGCGGACGGGGAGCTGTTTTTT.

The chain couples TRBV6-1 to TRBJ1-5; D is unclear. Germline V gene lookup returns CDR1 MNHNS and CDR2 SASEGT. The CDR3 has 13 amino acids. V was shortened by 4 bases and J by 3 bases, with 7 bases between the two germline ends. Here the CDR3 reads CASSATVNQPQHF. CDR3 coding DNA: TGTGCCAGCAGTGCAACAGTCAATCAGCCCCAGCATTTT.

The rearrangement links TRBV16 to TRBJ2-7, with TRBD2 matching over 7 bases. The CDR3 totals 14 residues. V dropped 1 base and J dropped 1; count of bases not matched to a gene: 1. Germline CDR1 and CDR2: KGHSY and FQNENV. CDR3 in DNA: TGTGCCAGCAGCCAATTCGGGAGGTCCTACGAGCAGTACTTC. It translates to CASSQFGRSYEQYF.

This clone was detected once. The chain joins TRBV2 to TRBJ2-5; tentatively, D is TRBD1 (6 bases). CDR3 length: 15 residues. V was trimmed by 7 bases and J by 4 bases, leaving 19 bases between them. Germline-derived CDR1 and CDR2 are SNHLY and FYNNEI. The CDR3 bases are TGTGCCAGCAAGCCACGGCAGGGGATGAGAGAGACCCAGTACTTC. It specifies CASKPRQGMRETQYF.

CDR3 sequence (DNA): TGCGCCAGCAGGCCGGGTGCGGGCTATAATGAAAAACTGTTTTTT. Residues: CASRPGAGYNEKLFF. The chain employs TRBV5-1 and TRBJ1-4, with unresolved D. Trimming pared 5 bases from V and 4 bases from J, leaving 15 bases between. The CDR3 extends over 15 amino acids. CDR1 SGHRS and CDR2 YFSETQ come from the germline V gene.

This clone showed up just a few times. The chain recombines TRBV6-1 with TRBJ2-7; no firm D call. Germline V gives CDR1 MNHNS, CDR2 SASEGT. The CDR3 length is 12 residues. Deletions cut 4 bases from V and 2 bases from J, with 6 bases between. The CDR3 here is CASSAGPYEQYF. CDR3 DNA: TGTGCCAGCAGTGCCGGTCCCTACGAGCAGTACTTC.

The chain uses TRBV19 and TRBJ2-2; weak D call: TRBD1 (6 bases). V was pared by 6 bases and J by 4 bases, with 12 bases between. CDR1 LNHDA and CDR2 SQIVND come from the germline V gene (reference sequence). The CDR3 extends over 14 amino acids. The CDR3 DNA follows: TGTGCCAGTAGGTTACAGGGTAGCACCGGGGAGCTGTTTTTT. Protein sequence: CASRLQGSTGELFF.

In its sample, this clone was seen once. The chain links TRBV5-6 to TRBJ1-3, with TRBD1 identical over 7 bases. J gave up 4 bases and V 0 bases, and 1 base lay outside the gene matches. This CDR3 comprises 14 residues. The germline V gene encodes CDR1 SGHDT and CDR2 YYEEEE. In nucleotides, the CDR3 is TGTGCCAGCAGCTTGGCCAGGGGGGGAAACACCATATATTTT. As protein: CASSLARGGNTIYF.

The rearrangement uses TRBV5-1 and TRBJ2-2, with D possibly TRBD1 on 6 matching bases. V dropped 1 base and J dropped 1 base, with 8 bases sitting between them. Looked up from germline, CDR1 is SGHRS and CDR2 is YFSETQ. CDR3 length: 15 residues. The CDR3 nucleotides read TGCGCCAGCAGCTTGACAGGGAAGAACACCGGGGAGCTGTTTTTT. This gives the protein CASSLTGKNTGELFF.

V and J are TRBV19 and TRBJ1-2; D not certain. The CDR3 extends over 12 amino acids. V was trimmed by 2 bases and J by 5 bases, leaving 6 bases between them. The germline V gene encodes CDR1 LNHDA and CDR2 SQIVND (reference sequence). The CDR3 spells CASSISEYGYTF. Written as DNA, the CDR3 is TGTGCCAGTAGTATATCTGAATATGGCTACACCTTC.

This clone was counted between two and nine times. CDR3: CASSYNRGNSPLHF. The CDR3 DNA reads TGTGCCAGCAGTTACAATAGAGGGAATTCACCCCTCCACTTT. This rearrangement joins TRBV6-5 to TRBJ1-6; D gene ambiguous. CDR1 is MNHEY, CDR2 SVGAGI, per germline. The length of the CDR3 is 14 residues. With 2 bases removed from V and 7 bases from J, the gap between germline ends came to 9 bases.

V gene TRBV6-1 combines with J gene TRBJ1-1; 7 nucleotides line up with TRBD1. CDR1 is MNHNS and CDR2 is SASEGT in the germline V gene. This CDR3 is 14 amino acids long. V lost 6 bases, J lost 7 bases, and 11 bases stayed unmatched. CDR3 protein: CASRLIGTAGEAFF. Written as DNA, the CDR3 is TGTGCCAGCAGACTTATAGGGACAGCTGGTGAAGCTTTCTTT.

V gene TRBV28 combines with J gene TRBJ2-1; 8 bases are shared with TRBD2. Germline CDR1 MDHEN, CDR2 SYDVKM. After removal of 6 bases from V and 4 bases from J, the junction contained 11 bases not matched to a gene. The CDR3 has 16 amino acids. The DNA for the CDR3 is TGTGCCAGCAGCCGCCTAGGAGCGGGAGATTACAATGAGCAGTTCTTC. This codes for CASSRLGAGDYNEQFF.

The chain combines TRBV6-1 with TRBJ2-7; either TRBD1 or TRBD2 may fit D (6 bases each). Germline V gives CDR1 MNHNS, CDR2 SASEGT. V was cut by 3 bases and J by 6 bases, with 24 bases left in between. The CDR3 covers 17 residues. The CDR3 DNA reads as TGTGCCAGCAGTGATGGGGGGCGGGATCTGATCGGTCGCGAGCAGTACTTC. It codes for CASSDGGRDLIGREQYF.

The chain recombines TRBV5-4 with TRBJ1-1, with 8 bases matching TRBD1. CDR3 length equals 14 residues. Germline CDR1 and CDR2: SGHNT and YYREEE (reference sequence). With V trimmed by 4 bases and J by 5 bases, 7 bases remained unmatched. CDR3 in DNA: TGTGCCAGCAGCCGCGGACAGGGAGGAACTGAAGCTTTCTTT. Protein sequence: CASSRGQGGTEAFF.

This clone was detected once. This chain links TRBV2 with TRBJ1-5; D is unclear. Per the germline V gene, CDR1 is SNHLY and CDR2 is FYNNEI. Trimming shortened V by 5 bases and J by 1 base, and 9 bases separated the two germline ends. CDR3 length equals 14 residues. The CDR3 sequence: CASSSDLSNQPQHF. The CDR3, as DNA: TGTGCCAGCAGTTCGGACCTGAGCAATCAGCCCCAGCATTTT.

This clone was seen more than once but under ten times. The chain is built from TRBV9 and TRBJ1-3; the D gene is possibly TRBD1 (5 bases). The CDR3 runs to 14 residues. Germline loops: CDR1 SGDLS, CDR2 YYNGEE. Trimming pared 7 bases from V and 0 bases from J, leaving 11 bases between. Here the CDR3 DNA reads TGTGCCAGCGGAGGGACCCGCTCTGGAAACACCATATATTTT. This translates into CASGGTRSGNTIYF. The full variable domain, rest sourced from reference TRBV9 and TRBJ1-3, is DSGVTQTPKHLITATGQRVTLRCSPRSGDLSVYWYQQSLDQGLQFLIQYYNGEERAKGNILERFSAQQFPDLHSELNLSSLELGDSALYFCASGGTRSGNTIYFGEGSWLTVV.

The gene calls are TRBV5-4 and TRBJ2-3; D is possibly TRBD1 or TRBD2 (6 bases each). In germline, CDR1 is SGHNT, CDR2 YYREEE (reference sequence). The ends were cut back, 2 bases at V and 3 bases at J, with 13 bases in the middle. This CDR3 is 15 amino acids long. CDR3 in amino acids: CASSFGGGRTDTQYF. The CDR3 bases are TGTGCCAGCAGCTTCGGAGGGGGGAGAACAGATACGCAGTATTTT.

This chain links TRBV10-1 with TRBJ2-2; TRBD2 might be the D (5 bases). The CDR3 length is 14 residues. The germline V gene has CDR1 WNHNN and CDR2 SYGVQD (reference sequence). V was trimmed by 2 bases and J by 4 bases, leaving 8 bases between them. The CDR3 reads CASSETGSTGELFF. The DNA for the CDR3 is TGCGCCAGCAGTGAGACTGGGAGCACCGGGGAGCTGTTTTTT.

This clone was found once. The chain combines TRBV10-3 with TRBJ1-2, with TRBD1 as a possible D gene (5 bases). The CDR3 runs 13 residues. Germline assignment: CDR1 ENHRY and CDR2 SYGVKD. V lost 5 bases and J 8 bases, leaving 15 bases between the germline ends. This CDR3 is CAISPQGGDGYTF. The CDR3, as DNA: TGTGCCATCAGTCCTCAGGGTGGGGACGGCTACACCTTC.